The present T cell receptor beta chain was sequenced within a study of blood T cell repertoires in COVID-19. As for the study in general: The United States, Italy and Spain supplied acute and convalescent COVID-19 samples. PBMCs, B-cell-depleted T cells, or T cells were the source of the cDNA or gDNA that made up the material.

In the authors' methods: Amplification with reference gene primers provided the estimates of nucleated cell counts. Clones were sequenced by immunoSEQ multiplex PCR, and TCRdb holds only the in-frame ones, with some missing. Clone size and V and J calls were adopted from that table, with D and trimming inferred from the DNA. The table shows about 72,000 clones, with roughly nine tenths occurring only once. The CDR3 is 12 amino acids. V gave up 7 bases and J gave up 12 bases, with 16 bases separating them. The source is a human donor in a cohort sampled during active COVID-19. The chain combines TRBV12-3 or TRBV12-4 with TRBJ2-1, with D possibly being TRBD2 (7 bases). The sequenced material came from peripheral blood. As DNA, the CDR3 is TGTGCCAGCAAGAGTGGGGGGGCCGGGCAGTTCTTC. It codes for CASKSGGAGQFF.